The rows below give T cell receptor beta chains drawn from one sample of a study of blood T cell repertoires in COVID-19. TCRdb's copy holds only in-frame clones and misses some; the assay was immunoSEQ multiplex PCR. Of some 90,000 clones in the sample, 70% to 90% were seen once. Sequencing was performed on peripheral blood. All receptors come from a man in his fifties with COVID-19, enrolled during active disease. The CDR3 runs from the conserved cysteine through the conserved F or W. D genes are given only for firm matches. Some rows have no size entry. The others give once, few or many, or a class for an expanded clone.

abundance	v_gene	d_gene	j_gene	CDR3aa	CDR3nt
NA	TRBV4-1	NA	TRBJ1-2	CASSQDGQNNYGYTF	TGCGCCAGCAGCCAAGATGGACAAAATAACTATGGCTACACCTTC
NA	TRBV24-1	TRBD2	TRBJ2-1	CATSESGGDSYNEQFF	TGTGCCACCAGTGAAAGCGGGGGAGACTCCTACAATGAGCAGTTCTTC
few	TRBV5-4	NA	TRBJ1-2	CASSLAGTSYGYTF	TGTGCCAGCAGCTTGGCCGGGACAAGCTATGGCTACACCTTC
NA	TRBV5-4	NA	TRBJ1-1	CASSFRGMNTEAFF	TGTGCCAGCAGCTTCAGGGGTATGAACACTGAAGCTTTCTTT
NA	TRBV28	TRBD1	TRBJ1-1	CASSFDRVNTEAFF	TGTGCCAGCAGTTTCGACAGGGTGAACACTGAAGCTTTCTTT
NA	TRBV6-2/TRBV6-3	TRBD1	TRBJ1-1	CASSYSGTGGRKTEAFF	TGTGCCAGCAGTTACTCCGGGACAGGGGGAAGAAAGACTGAAGCTTTCTTT
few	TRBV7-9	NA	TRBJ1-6	CASSLGRGTYNSPLHF	TGTGCCAGCAGCTTAGGCCGGGGTACCTATAATTCACCCCTCCACTTT
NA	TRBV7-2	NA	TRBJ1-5	CASRDSNNQPQHF	TGTGCCAGCAGGGACAGTAACAATCAGCCCCAGCATTTT
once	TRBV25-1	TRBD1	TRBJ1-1	CASTGTGKNTEAFF	TGTGCCAGCACCGGGACAGGGAAGAACACTGAAGCTTTCTTT
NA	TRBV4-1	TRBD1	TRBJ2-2	CASSQVPHEGANTGELFF	TGCGCCAGCAGCCAAGTCCCCCATGAGGGGGCAAACACCGGGGAGCTGTTTTTT
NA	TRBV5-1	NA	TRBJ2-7	CASSSIQEYEQYF	TGCGCCAGCAGCTCCATTCAGGAATACGAGCAGTACTTC
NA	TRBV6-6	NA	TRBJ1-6	CASSYSRGINSPLHF	TGTGCCAGCAGTTACTCTCGGGGAATCAATTCACCCCTCCACTTT
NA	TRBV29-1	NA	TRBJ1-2	CSVEAYGYTF	TGCAGCGTTGAGGCCTATGGCTACACCTTC